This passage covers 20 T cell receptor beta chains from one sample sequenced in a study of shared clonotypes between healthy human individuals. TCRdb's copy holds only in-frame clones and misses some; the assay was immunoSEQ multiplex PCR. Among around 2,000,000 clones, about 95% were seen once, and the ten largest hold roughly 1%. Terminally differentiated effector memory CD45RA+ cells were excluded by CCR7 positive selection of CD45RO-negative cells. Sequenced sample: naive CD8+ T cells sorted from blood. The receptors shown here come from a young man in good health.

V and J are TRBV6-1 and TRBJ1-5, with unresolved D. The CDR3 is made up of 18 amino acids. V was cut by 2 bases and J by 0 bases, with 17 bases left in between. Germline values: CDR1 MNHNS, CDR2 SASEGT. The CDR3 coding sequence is TGTGCCAGCAGTGAATGGCCCCAAGATCTTATTAGCAATCAGCCCCAGCATTTT. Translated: CASSEWPQDLISNQPQHF.

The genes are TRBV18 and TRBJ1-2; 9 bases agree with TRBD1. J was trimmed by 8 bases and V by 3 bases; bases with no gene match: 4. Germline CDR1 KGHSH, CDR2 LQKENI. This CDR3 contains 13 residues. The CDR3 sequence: CASSPWTGDGYTF. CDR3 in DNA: TGTGCCAGCTCACCCTGGACAGGGGACGGCTACACCTTC.

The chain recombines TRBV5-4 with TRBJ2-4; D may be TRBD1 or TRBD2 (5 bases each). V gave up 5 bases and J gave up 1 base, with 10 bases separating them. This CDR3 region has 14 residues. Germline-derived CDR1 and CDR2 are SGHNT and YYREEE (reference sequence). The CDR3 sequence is CASSPREAKNIQYF. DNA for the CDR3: TGTGCCAGCAGTCCCAGGGAGGCCAAAAACATTCAGTACTTC.

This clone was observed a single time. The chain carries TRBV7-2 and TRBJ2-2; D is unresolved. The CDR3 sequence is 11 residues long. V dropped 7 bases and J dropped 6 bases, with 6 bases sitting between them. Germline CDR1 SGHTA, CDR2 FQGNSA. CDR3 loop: CASTEAGELFF. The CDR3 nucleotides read TGTGCCAGCACCGAGGCCGGGGAGCTGTTTTTT. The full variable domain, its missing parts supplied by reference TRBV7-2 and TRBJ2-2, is GAGVSQSPSNKVTEKGKDVELRCDPISGHTALYWYRQSLGQGLEFLIYFQGNSAPDKSGLPSDRFSAERTGGSVSTLTIQRTQQEDSAVYLCASTEAGELFFGEGSRLTVL.

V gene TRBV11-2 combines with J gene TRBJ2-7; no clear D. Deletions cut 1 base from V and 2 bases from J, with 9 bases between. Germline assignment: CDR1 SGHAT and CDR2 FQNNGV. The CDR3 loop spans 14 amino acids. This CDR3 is CASSLGAVTYEQYF. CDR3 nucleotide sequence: TGTGCCAGCAGCTTAGGGGCGGTTACCTACGAGCAGTACTTC.

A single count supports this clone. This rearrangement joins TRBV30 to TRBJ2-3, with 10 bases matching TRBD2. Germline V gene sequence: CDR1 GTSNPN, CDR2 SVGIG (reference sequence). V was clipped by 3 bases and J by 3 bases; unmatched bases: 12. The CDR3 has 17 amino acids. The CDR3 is CAWSGPSIAGGTDTQYF. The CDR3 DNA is TGTGCCTGGAGCGGACCCTCTATAGCGGGAGGAACAGATACGCAGTATTTT.

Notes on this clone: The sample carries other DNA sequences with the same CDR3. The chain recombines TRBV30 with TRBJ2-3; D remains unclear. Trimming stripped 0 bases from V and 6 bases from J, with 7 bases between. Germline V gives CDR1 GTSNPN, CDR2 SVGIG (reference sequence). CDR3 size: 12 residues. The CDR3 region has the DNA TGTGCCTGGAGTGTAATCGGGGATACGCAGTATTTT. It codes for CAWSVIGDTQYF.

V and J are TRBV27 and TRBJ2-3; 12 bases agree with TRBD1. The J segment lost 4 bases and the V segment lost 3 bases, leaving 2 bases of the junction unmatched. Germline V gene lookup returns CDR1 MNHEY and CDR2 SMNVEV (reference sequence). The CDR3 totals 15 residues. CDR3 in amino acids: CASSFGTGGADTQYF. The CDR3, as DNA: TGTGCCAGCAGTTTCGGGACAGGGGGCGCAGATACGCAGTATTTT.

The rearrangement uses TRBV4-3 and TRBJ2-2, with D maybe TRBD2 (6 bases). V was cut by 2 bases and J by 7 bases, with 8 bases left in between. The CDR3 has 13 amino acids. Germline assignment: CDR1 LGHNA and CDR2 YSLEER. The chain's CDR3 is CASSQTGSGELFF. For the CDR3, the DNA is TGCGCCAGCAGCCAAACCGGGAGCGGGGAGCTGTTTTTT.

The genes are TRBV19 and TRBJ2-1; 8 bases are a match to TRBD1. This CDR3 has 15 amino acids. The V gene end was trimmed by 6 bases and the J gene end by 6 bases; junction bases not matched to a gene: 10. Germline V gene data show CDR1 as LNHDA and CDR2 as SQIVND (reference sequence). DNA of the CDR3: TGTGCCAGTAGATTGGACAGGGAAGCCCCCAATGAGCAGTTCTTC. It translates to CASRLDREAPNEQFF.

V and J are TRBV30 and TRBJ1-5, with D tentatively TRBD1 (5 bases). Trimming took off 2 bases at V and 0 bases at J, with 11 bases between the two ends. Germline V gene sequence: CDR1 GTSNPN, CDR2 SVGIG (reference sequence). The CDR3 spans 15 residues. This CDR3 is CAWSNGGNSNQPQHF. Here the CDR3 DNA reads TGTGCCTGGAGTAACGGGGGAAATAGCAATCAGCCCCAGCATTTT.

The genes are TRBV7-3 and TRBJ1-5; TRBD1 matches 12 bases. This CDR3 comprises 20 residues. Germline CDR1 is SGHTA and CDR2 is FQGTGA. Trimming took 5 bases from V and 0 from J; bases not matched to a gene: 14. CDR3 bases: TGTGCCAGCAGCCCCCCCCGGTCGGGACAGGGGGCCTATAGCAATCAGCCCCAGCATTTT. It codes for CASSPPRSGQGAYSNQPQHF.

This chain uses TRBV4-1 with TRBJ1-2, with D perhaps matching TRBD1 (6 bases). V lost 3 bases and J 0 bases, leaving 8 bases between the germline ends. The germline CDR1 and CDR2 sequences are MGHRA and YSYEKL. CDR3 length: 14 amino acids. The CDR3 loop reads CASSHEGANYGYTF. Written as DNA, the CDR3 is TGCGCCAGCAGCCACGAGGGGGCTAACTATGGCTACACCTTC.

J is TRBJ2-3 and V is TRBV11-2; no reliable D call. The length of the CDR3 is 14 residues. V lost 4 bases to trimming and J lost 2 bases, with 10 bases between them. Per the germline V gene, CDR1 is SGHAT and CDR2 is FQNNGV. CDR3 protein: CASSYVSSTDTQYF. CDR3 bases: TGTGCCAGCAGCTACGTTTCCTCCACAGATACGCAGTATTTT. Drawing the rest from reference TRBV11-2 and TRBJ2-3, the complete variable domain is EAGVAQSPRYKIIEKRQSVAFWCNPISGHATLYWYQQILGQGPKLLIQFQNNGVVDDSQLPKDRFSAERLKGVDSTLKIQPAKLEDSAVYLCASSYVSSTDTQYFGPGTRLTVL.

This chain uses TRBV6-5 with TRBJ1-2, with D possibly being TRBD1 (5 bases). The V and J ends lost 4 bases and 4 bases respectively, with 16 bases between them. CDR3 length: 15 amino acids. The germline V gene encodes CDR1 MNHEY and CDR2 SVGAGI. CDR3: CASSFGDPSRYGYTF. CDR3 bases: TGTGCCAGCAGTTTTGGGGACCCGAGTCGCTATGGCTACACCTTC.

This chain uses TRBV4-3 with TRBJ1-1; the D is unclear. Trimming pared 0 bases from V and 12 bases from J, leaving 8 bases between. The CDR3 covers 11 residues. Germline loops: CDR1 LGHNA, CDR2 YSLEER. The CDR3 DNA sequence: TGCGCCAGCAGCCAAGATCGGGAAACTTTCTTT. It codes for CASSQDRETFF.

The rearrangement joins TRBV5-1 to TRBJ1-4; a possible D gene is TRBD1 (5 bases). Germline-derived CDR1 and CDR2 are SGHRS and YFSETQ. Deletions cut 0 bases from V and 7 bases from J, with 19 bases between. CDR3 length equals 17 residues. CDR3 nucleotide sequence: TGCGCCAGCAGCTTGGACCCCATAGGAGGGGAGGGTGAAAAACTGTTTTTT. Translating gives CASSLDPIGGEGEKLFF.

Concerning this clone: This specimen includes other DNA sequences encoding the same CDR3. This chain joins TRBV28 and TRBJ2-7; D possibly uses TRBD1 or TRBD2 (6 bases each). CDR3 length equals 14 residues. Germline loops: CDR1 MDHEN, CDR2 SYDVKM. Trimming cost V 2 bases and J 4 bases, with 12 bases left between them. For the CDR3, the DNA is TGTGCCAGCAGTTTAGGCCAGGGGACTTACGAGCAGTACTTC. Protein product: CASSLGQGTYEQYF. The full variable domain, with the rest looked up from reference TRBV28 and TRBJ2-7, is DVKVTQSSRYLVKRTGEKVFLECVQDMDHENMFWYRQDPGLGLRLIYFSYDVKMKEKGDIPEGYSVSREKKERFSLILESASTNQTSMYLCASSLGQGTYEQYFGPGTRLTVT.

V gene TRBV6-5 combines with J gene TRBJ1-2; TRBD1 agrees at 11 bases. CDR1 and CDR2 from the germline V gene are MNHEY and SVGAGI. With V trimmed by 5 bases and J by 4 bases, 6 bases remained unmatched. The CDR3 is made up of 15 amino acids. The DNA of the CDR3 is TGTGCCAGCAGTCCCGGGACAGGGGGTTTCTATGGCTACACCTTC. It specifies CASSPGTGGFYGYTF.

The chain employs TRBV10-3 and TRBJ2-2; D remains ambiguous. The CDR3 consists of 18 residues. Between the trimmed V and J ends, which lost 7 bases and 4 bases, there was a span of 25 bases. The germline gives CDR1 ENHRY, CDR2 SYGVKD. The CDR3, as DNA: TGTGCCATCAAAAAATTAACAGAAGCACCAAGTCTCACCGGGGAGCTGTTTTTT. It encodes CAIKKLTEAPSLTGELFF.